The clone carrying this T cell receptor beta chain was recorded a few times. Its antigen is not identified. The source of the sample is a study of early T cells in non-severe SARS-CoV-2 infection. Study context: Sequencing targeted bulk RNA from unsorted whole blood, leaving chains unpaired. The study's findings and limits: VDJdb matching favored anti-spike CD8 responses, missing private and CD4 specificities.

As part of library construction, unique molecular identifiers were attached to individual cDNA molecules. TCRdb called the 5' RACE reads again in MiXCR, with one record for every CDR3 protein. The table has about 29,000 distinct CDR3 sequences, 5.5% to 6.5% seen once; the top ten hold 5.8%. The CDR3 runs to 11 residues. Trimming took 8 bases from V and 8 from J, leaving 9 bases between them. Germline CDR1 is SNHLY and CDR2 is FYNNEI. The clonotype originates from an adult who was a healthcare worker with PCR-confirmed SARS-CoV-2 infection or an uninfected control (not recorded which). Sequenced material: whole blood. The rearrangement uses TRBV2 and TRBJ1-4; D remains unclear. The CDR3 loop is CASRRVEKLFF. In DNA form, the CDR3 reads TGTGCCAGCCGTCGTGTGGAAAAACTGTTTTTT. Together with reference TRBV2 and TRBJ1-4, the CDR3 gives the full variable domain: EPEVTQTPSHQVTQMGQEVILRCVPISNHLYFYWYRQILGQKVEFLVSFYNNEISEKSEIFDDQFSVERPDGSNFTLKIRSTKLEDSAMYFCASRRVEKLFFGSGTQLSVL.